This is a list of T cell receptor beta chains from one sample in a study of cytomegalovirus exposure and HLA in healthy donors. Only in-frame clones appear in the TCRdb table, and some are missing; sequencing was by immunoSEQ multiplex PCR. Of 200,000 or so clones listed, 65% to 85% were seen once; the top ten hold approximately 3%. The sample was PBMCs. The source is a woman between 25 and 40 years old in good health and CMV-seronegative. Both conserved end residues are part of each CDR3. The D gene is left open where the match is weak. Clone size is not always given. Where it is, it says once, few, many or a class for expanded clones.

clone_size	v_call	d_call	j_call	cdr3_nt	cdr3_aa
-	TRBV2	-	TRBJ1-1	TGTGCCACCCTTAGCGGGTTGAACACTGAAGCTTTCTTT	CATLSGLNTEAFF
-	TRBV12-5	TRBD1	TRBJ1-5	TGTGCTAGTGGTCCCGGGACAGGGATGTTTGGCAATCAGCCCCAGCATTTT	CASGPGTGMFGNQPQHF
-	TRBV15	-	TRBJ2-7	TGTGCCACCAGCAGAGGAGGAAGGGGAATCTACGAGCAGTACTTC	CATSRGGRGIYEQYF
-	TRBV7-9	TRBD1	TRBJ2-7	TGTGCCAGCAGCCGCCGTGGGACAGGAGATTACGAGCAGTACTTC	CASSRRGTGDYEQYF
-	TRBV19	-	TRBJ1-2	TGTGCCAGTAGTATAGATCTATCGGGGAGGAATGGCTACACCTTC	CASSIDLSGRNGYTF
-	TRBV27	-	TRBJ1-2	TGTGCCAGCAGACTAATCAGGGGCCCCAACTATGGCTACACCTTC	CASRLIRGPNYGYTF
-	TRBV27	TRBD2	TRBJ2-7	TGTGCCAGCAGTTTCGGGACTAGCGGCTACGAGCAGTACTTC	CASSFGTSGYEQYF
-	TRBV7-8	-	TRBJ2-7	TGTGCCAGCAGCAGGGGAAGCTCCTACGAGCAGTACTTC	CASSRGSSYEQYF
once	TRBV5-4	TRBD2	TRBJ2-7	TGTGCCAGCAGCGCGCGGGGGGACTCCTACGAGCAGCACTTC	CASSARGDSYEQHF
-	TRBV11-1	TRBD2	TRBJ2-7	TGTGCCAGCAGCTTAAAAGCGGGGGGGCCCTACGAGCAGTACTTC	CASSLKAGGPYEQYF
once	TRBV19	-	TRBJ2-1	TGTGCCAGTACCAAGGGGGAGTATCCCTCCTACAATGAGCAGTTCTTC	CASTKGEYPSYNEQFF
few	TRBV6-5	-	TRBJ2-6	TGTGCCAGCACCTTTTCGTTCCCTGGGGCCAACGTCCTGACTTTC	CASTFSFPGANVLTF
-	TRBV2	-	TRBJ1-2	TGTGCCAGCAGAACCGACAGCGGGCATGGCTACACCTTC	CASRTDSGHGYTF
-	TRBV5-6	TRBD2	TRBJ2-7	TGTGCCAGCAGCGCGGGGACTAGTTATGTGCAGTACTTC	CASSAGTSYVQYF
-	TRBV11-1	TRBD1	TRBJ2-7	TGTGCCAGCAGCTTATCCCAGGACAGGATCTACGAGCAGTACTTC	CASSLSQDRIYEQYF
-	TRBV19	-	TRBJ1-5	TGTGCCAGTAGTAGGACACTTAGCAATCAGCCCCAGCATTTT	CASSRTLSNQPQHF
few	TRBV10-3	TRBD1	TRBJ2-7	TGTGCCATTCGGAAGGACAGGGGGTTCGAGCAGTACTTC	CAIRKDRGFEQYF
-	TRBV4-1	-	TRBJ2-7	TGCGCCAGCAGCCAACAGGGGTCCTCCTACGAGCAGTACTTC	CASSQQGSSYEQYF
-	TRBV19	TRBD1	TRBJ1-2	TGTGCCACCTGGGACAGGGGGCGATCCCTGGGAGGCTACACCTTC	CATWDRGRSLGGYTF
-	TRBV7-9	-	TRBJ1-2	TGTGCCAGCAGCTTTACGGGGGGATTGGGCTATGGCTACACCTTC	CASSFTGGLGYGYTF
-	TRBV30	-	TRBJ2-3	TGTGCCTGGAGTCGGAGTAGCGGAGCCGGGGCAGATACGCAGTATTTT	CAWSRSSGAGADTQYF
-	TRBV30	TRBD1	TRBJ1-4	TGTGCCTGGAGAATTCAGGGGGGCGAAAAACTGTTTTTT	CAWRIQGGEKLFF
-	TRBV11-3	-	TRBJ2-2	TGTGCCAGCAGCTTAGGACTCTCCGGGGAGCTGTTTTTT	CASSLGLSGELFF
-	TRBV6-5	-	TRBJ2-7	TGTGCCAGCAGTTACCAGGACGGGGACGAGCAGTACTTC	CASSYQDGDEQYF
-	TRBV15	TRBD1	TRBJ1-3	TGTGCCACCCGACAGGGAACGGCAGGAAACACCATATATTTT	CATRQGTAGNTIYF
-	TRBV6-4	-	TRBJ2-3	TGTGCCAGCAGTGACTGGGCGGGGGCTACAGATACGCAGTATTTT	CASSDWAGATDTQYF
-	TRBV10-3	-	TRBJ1-1	TGTGCCATCAGTGAGGAACAGTCTTTTATGAACACTGAAGCTTTCTTT	CAISEEQSFMNTEAFF
-	TRBV7-2	TRBD2	TRBJ2-7	TGTGCCAGCAGCCCGACTAGCGGGAGCTCCTACGAGCAGTACTTC	CASSPTSGSSYEQYF
few	TRBV7-6	TRBD2	TRBJ2-2	TGTGCCAGCAGCTTAGTCCCCCTACTAGCGGGGGGCCCGAACACCGGGGAGCTGTTTTTT	CASSLVPLLAGGPNTGELFF
-	TRBV6-1	-	TRBJ1-2	TGTGCCAGCAGGGCCTCGGGGGTCGATGGCTACACCTTC	CASRASGVDGYTF
-	TRBV4-2	-	TRBJ1-4	TGTGCCAGCAGCCAAGAAGGCCAGGAAAATGAAAAACTGTTTTTT	CASSQEGQENEKLFF
once	TRBV5-1	TRBD1	TRBJ1-1	TGCGCCAGCAGCTTGGATCCAACAGGGGCGGGCACTGAAGCTTTCTTT	CASSLDPTGAGTEAFF
-	TRBV14	-	TRBJ1-2	TGTGCCAGCAGCCAAGATCCTAAGGCAGCCCCACCTCGAGGCTACCCCTTC	CASSQDPKAAPPRGYPF
-	TRBV28	-	TRBJ1-2	TGTGCCAGCAGCGTCGACAGGCTCGACGAGGGCTACACCTTC	CASSVDRLDEGYTF
-	TRBV27	TRBD2	TRBJ2-7	TGTGCCAGCAGTCCCACCGGGACTAGCGGGAGGTACTACGAGCAGTACTTC	CASSPTGTSGRYYEQYF
-	TRBV7-9	TRBD2	TRBJ2-4	TGTGCCAGCAGCGGTCGACTAGCGGGGGCTCTAAACATTCAGTACTTC	CASSGRLAGALNIQYF
-	TRBV13	-	TRBJ2-2	TGTGCCAGCAGCTTTGCGACTATTCGTGGGTCCACCGGGGAGCTGTTTTTT	CASSFATIRGSTGELFF
-	TRBV13	TRBD2	TRBJ2-1	TGTGCCAGCAGCTTAGGATTAGCGGGAGGGCCACCGCTATACAATGAGCAGTTCTTC	CASSLGLAGGPPLYNEQFF
-	TRBV6-5	-	TRBJ1-1	TGTGCCAGCAGTTCCGGGGGTCGTACTGAAGCTTTCTTT	CASSSGGRTEAFF
-	TRBV5-1	TRBD2	TRBJ2-1	TGCGCCAGCAGCGTACTAAGGACTAGCGGTCCCAATGAGCAGTTCTTC	CASSVLRTSGPNEQFF
-	TRBV2	-	TRBJ1-3	TGTGCCAGCAGTGAGTTATACTCTGGAAACACCATATATTTT	CASSELYSGNTIYF
-	TRBV27	-	TRBJ2-3	TGTGCCAGCAGTTTTCGGTCTACGCAGTATTTT	CASSFRSTQYF
-	TRBV9	-	TRBJ2-1	TGTGCCAGCAGTTCATTTTTACGGGGAAACAATGAGCAGTTCTTC	CASSSFLRGNNEQFF
-	TRBV28	-	TRBJ1-2	TGTGCCAGCAGTTTATTAGGGGAAAACTATGGCTACACCTTC	CASSLLGENYGYTF
-	TRBV19	-	TRBJ2-7	TGTGCCAGTAGTATAGGCGGAGCGGCGTACGAGCAGTACTTC	CASSIGGAAYEQYF
-	TRBV19	TRBD2	TRBJ2-4	TGTGCCAGTAGTCCCGGACTAGCGGGGTTAGCCAAAAACATTCAGTACTTC	CASSPGLAGLAKNIQYF
-	TRBV4-1	TRBD2	TRBJ2-1	TGCGCCAGCAGCCAAGTGATCTCCGGGGGGACCTACAATGAGCAGTTCTTC	CASSQVISGGTYNEQFF
-	TRBV27	TRBD1	TRBJ1-1	TGTGCCAGCAGTTTAAGACAGGGGAACACTGAAGCTTTCTTT	CASSLRQGNTEAFF
few	TRBV4-1	TRBD2	TRBJ2-7	TGCGCCAGCAGCGGAGGACTAGCGGTAGGCTACGAGCAGTACTTC	CASSGGLAVGYEQYF
few	TRBV23-1	-	TRBJ2-7	TGCGCCAGCAGTACCTTGGGGCAGACCTACGAGCAGTACTTC	CASSTLGQTYEQYF
few	TRBV4-1	-	TRBJ1-1	TGCGCCAGCAGCCAAGAGCCCAACAGAAACACTGAAGCTTTCTTT	CASSQEPNRNTEAFF
-	TRBV11-2	-	TRBJ1-2	TGTGCCAGCAGCTCAACAGGACGGACTGGCTACACCTTC	CASSSTGRTGYTF
-	TRBV7-9	TRBD1	TRBJ2-1	TGTGCCAGCAGCTTCCGGGACAGGGTGACCAATGAGCAGTTCTTC	CASSFRDRVTNEQFF
-	TRBV11-3	TRBD2	TRBJ2-3	TGTGCCAGCAGCTCCGGACTAGCGGGAGTCCCTGGCACAGATACGCAGTATTTT	CASSSGLAGVPGTDTQYF
-	TRBV10-3	-	TRBJ2-7	TGTGCCATCAAGGCTGACAGCTCCTACGAGCAGTACTTC	CAIKADSSYEQYF
-	TRBV6-5	-	TRBJ2-7	TGTGCCAGCAGTTACGAGGCGGATATTAGGGGCGAGCAGTACTTC	CASSYEADIRGEQYF
-	TRBV18	-	TRBJ2-7	TGTGCCAGCTCACCACCGGCCCCTCTAGGCTACGAGCAGTACTTC	CASSPPAPLGYEQYF
-	TRBV30	TRBD1	TRBJ1-2	TGTGCCTGGAGTGTAAGAAGGACAGGAGCAGGGAGTGGCTGCACCTTC	CAWSVRRTGAGSGCTF
-	TRBV7-9	TRBD2	TRBJ2-3	TGTGCCAGCAGCTTAATCCCCGGGGGGGATACAGATACGCAGTATTTT	CASSLIPGGDTDTQYF
-	TRBV15	TRBD1	TRBJ1-6	TGTGCCACCAGCAGAACAGTGGACAGGGTTTCACCCCTCCACTTT	CATSRTVDRVSPLHF